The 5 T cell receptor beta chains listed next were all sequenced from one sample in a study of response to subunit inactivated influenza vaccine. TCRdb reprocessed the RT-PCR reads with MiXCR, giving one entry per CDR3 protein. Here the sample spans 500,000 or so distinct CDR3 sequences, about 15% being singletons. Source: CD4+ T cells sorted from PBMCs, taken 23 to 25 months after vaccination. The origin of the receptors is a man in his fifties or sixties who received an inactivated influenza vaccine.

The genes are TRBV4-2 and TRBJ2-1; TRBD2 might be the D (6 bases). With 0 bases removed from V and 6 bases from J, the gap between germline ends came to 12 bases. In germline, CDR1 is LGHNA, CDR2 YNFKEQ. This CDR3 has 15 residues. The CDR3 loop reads CASSQEPRRGNEQFF. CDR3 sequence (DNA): TGTGCCAGCAGCCAAGAGCCACGGAGGGGCAATGAGCAGTTCTTC.

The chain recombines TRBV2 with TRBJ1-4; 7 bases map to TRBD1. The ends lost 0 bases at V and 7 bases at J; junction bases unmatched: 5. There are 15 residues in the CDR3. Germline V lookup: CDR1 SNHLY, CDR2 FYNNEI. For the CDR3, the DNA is TGTGCCAGCAGTGAAGCCACAGGGGTGGGTGAAAAACTGTTTTTT. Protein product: CASSEATGVGEKLFF. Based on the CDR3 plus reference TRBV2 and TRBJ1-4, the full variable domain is EPEVTQTPSHQVTQMGQEVILRCVPISNHLYFYWYRQILGQKVEFLVSFYNNEISEKSEIFDDQFSVERPDGSNFTLKIRSTKLEDSAMYFCASSEATGVGEKLFFGSGTQLSVL.

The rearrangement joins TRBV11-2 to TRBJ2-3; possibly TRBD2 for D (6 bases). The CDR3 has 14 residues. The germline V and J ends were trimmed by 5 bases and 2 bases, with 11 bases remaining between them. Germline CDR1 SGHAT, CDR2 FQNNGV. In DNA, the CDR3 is TGTGCCAGCAGCCCCCGGGGGAACACAGATACGCAGTATTTT. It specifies CASSPRGNTDTQYF.

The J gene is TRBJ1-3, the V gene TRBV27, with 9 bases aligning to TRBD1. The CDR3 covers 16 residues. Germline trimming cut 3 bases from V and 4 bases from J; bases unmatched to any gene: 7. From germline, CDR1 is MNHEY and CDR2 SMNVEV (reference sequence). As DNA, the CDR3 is TGTGCCAGCAGTTTGACGGGGACAGGGTCAGGAAACACCATATATTTT. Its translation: CASSLTGTGSGNTIYF.

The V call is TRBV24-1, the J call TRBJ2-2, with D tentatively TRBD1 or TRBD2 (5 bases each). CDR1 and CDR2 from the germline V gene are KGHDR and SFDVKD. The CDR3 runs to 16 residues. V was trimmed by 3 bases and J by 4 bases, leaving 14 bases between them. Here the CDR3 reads CATSDPGTPLTGELFF. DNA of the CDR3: TGTGCCACCAGTGATCCAGGGACCCCCCTCACCGGGGAGCTGTTTTTT.